A selection of T cell receptor beta chains follows, all from one sample in a study of radiation and T cells in renal cell carcinoma. The data were produced by immunoSEQ multiplex PCR, yet TCRdb's version contains in-frame clones alone and is incomplete. The sample has some 97,000 clones, 84% seen once. Material: blood, obtained from a patient whose treatment included radiotherapy and nephrectomy. Receptors were obtained from a man in his 60s with renal cell carcinoma. Each CDR3 is given with its conserved first and last residue. Fields, in order: clone size, D gene, V gene, J gene, CDR3 protein, CDR3 DNA. D genes are given only for firm matches. The size of a clone is reported for some rows only, either as once, few or many, or as a class for expanded clones.

>.|TRBD1|TRBV19|TRBJ1-5
CASRARTGGVDSNQPQHF
TGTGCCAGTAGGGCTAGGACAGGGGGCGTCGATAGCAATCAGCCCCAGCATTTT
>.|TRBD2|TRBV5-1|TRBJ2-7
CASSLLAESNYEQYF
TGCGCCAGCAGCTTGCTAGCGGAATCTAACTACGAGCAGTACTTC
>.|.|TRBV28|TRBJ2-7
CASSLPEYYGSASSYEQYF
TGTGCCAGCAGTTTACCCGAATACTACGGTAGTGCCAGCTCCTACGAGCAGTACTTC
>.|.|TRBV28|TRBJ2-7
CASIPMGGSSYEQYF
TGTGCCAGCATTCCTATGGGCGGCAGTTCCTACGAGCAGTACTTC
>.|TRBD2|TRBV19|TRBJ2-7
CASSRGLESYEQYF
TGTGCCAGTAGTCGGGGACTAGAGTCCTACGAGCAGTACTTC
>.|TRBD1|TRBV2|TRBJ2-2
CASSENRGQVGELFF
TGTGCCAGCAGTGAAAACAGGGGGCAGGTCGGGGAGCTGTTTTTT
>.|.|TRBV5-1|TRBJ1-4
CASSPSSVATNEKLFF
TGCGCCAGCAGCCCATCATCAGTTGCAACTAATGAAAAACTGTTTTTT
>.|TRBD1|TRBV5-8|TRBJ2-5
CASSKGQGSGETQYF
TGTGCCAGCAGCAAGGGACAGGGAAGCGGAGAGACCCAGTACTTC
>.|TRBD1|TRBV5-4|TRBJ2-2
CASSRDRANTGELFF
TGTGCCAGCAGCCGGGACAGGGCAAACACCGGGGAGCTGTTTTTT
>.|.|TRBV9|TRBJ2-1
CASSVDSGEQFF
TGTGCCAGCAGCGTAGATAGTGGGGAGCAGTTCTTC
>once|TRBD1|TRBV28|TRBJ2-7
CASVEGRGSTDRHRYEQYF
TGTGCCAGCGTTGAGGGAAGAGGGTCCACGGACAGGCATAGGTACGAGCAGTACTTC
>.|.|TRBV10-3|TRBJ1-2
CAISSIRGSRGYTF
TGTGCCATCAGTAGTATTCGAGGGTCTCGGGGCTACACCTTC
>many|.|TRBV4-1|TRBJ1-1
CASSQDLGPAAFF
TGCGCCAGCAGCCAAGATTTAGGCCCAGCAGCTTTCTTT
>.|.|TRBV10-3|TRBJ2-5
CAISERETQYF
TGTGCCATCAGCGAGAGGGAGACCCAGTACTTC
>few|.|TRBV9|TRBJ2-5
CASSVSQGGFRETQYF
TGTGCCAGCAGCGTATCCCAGGGGGGATTCCGGGAGACCCAGTACTTC
>.|TRBD2|TRBV19|TRBJ2-6
CASSGTSGGGANVLTF
TGTGCCAGTAGCGGGACTAGCGGAGGTGGGGCCAACGTCCTGACTTTC
>.|.|TRBV18|TRBJ2-2
CASSPPRGNTGELFF
TGTGCCAGCTCACCGCCCCGTGGCAACACCGGGGAGCTGTTTTTT
>.|.|TRBV28|TRBJ1-3
CASSLRGNTIYF
TGTGCCAGCAGTTTGAGGGGAAACACCATATATTTT
>once|TRBD1|TRBV7-9|TRBJ2-7
CASSHRDSYEQYF
TGTGCCAGCAGCCACCGGGACAGCTACGAGCAGTACTTC
>.|.|TRBV15|TRBJ1-5
CATSRDQGSNQPQHF
TGTGCCACCAGCAGAGATCAGGGAAGCAATCAGCCCCAGCATTTT
>few|TRBD1|TRBV2|TRBJ1-2
CASSQRTGRYGYTF
TGTGCCAGCAGTCAAAGGACAGGGCGCTATGGCTACACCTTC
>.|.|TRBV19|TRBJ1-5
CASNEGVGIGNQPQHF
TGTGCCAGTAATGAGGGGGTCGGTATCGGGAATCAGCCCCAGCATTTT
>.|TRBD2|TRBV4-3|TRBJ2-1
CASSRETGTTPTMKQFF
TGCGCCAGCAGCCGCGAAACCGGGACTACACCCACAATGAAGCAGTTCTTC
>few|.|TRBV10-2|TRBJ2-3
CASIPGLRSTDTQYF
TGCGCCAGCATCCCGGGACTCCGCAGCACAGATACGCAGTATTTT
>.|.|TRBV25-1|TRBJ1-3
CASSDRPITGLRNTIYF
TGTGCCAGCAGTGACCGCCCGATCACAGGCTTGAGAAACACCATATATTTT
>.|.|TRBV7-9|TRBJ2-7
CASSAGPSLLTYEQYF
TGTGCCAGCAGCGCCGGGCCGAGCCTACTTACCTACGAGCAGTACTTC
>.|.|TRBV10-1|TRBJ2-2
CASSRSRYTGELFF
TGCGCCAGCAGTAGGTCACGGTACACCGGGGAGCTGTTTTTT
>.|.|TRBV4-1|TRBJ2-1
CASSQGRDSLYNEQFF
TGCGCCAGCAGCCAAGGGCGGGACAGCCTATACAATGAGCAGTTCTTC
>.|.|TRBV6-5|TRBJ1-3
CASSYSAGPQNTIYF
TGTGCCAGCAGTTACTCGGCAGGGCCTCAAAACACCATATATTTT
>.|.|TRBV19|TRBJ2-7
CASSITLFSHEQYF
TGTGCCAGTAGTATTACACTATTTAGCCACGAGCAGTACTTC
>once|TRBD1|TRBV7-2|TRBJ2-2
CAEQGARDGELFF
TGTGCCGAACAGGGGGCTCGCGACGGGGAGCTGTTTTTT
>.|.|TRBV29-1|TRBJ2-2
CSGLSGDTGELFF
TGCAGCGGCTTGTCAGGGGACACCGGGGAGCTGTTTTTT
>.|.|TRBV19|TRBJ1-5
CASNGGQLGQPQHF
TGTGCCAGTAACGGCGGACAGCTAGGTCAGCCCCAGCATTTT
>.|TRBD2|TRBV9|TRBJ2-3
CASSVGLAGGPDTQYF
TGTGCCAGCAGCGTGGGACTAGCGGGAGGGCCAGATACGCAGTATTTT
>.|TRBD2|TRBV28|TRBJ2-1
CASSSGTSGRIYNEQFF
TGTGCCAGCAGCTCCGGGACTAGCGGGAGGATCTACAATGAGCAGTTCTTC
>few|.|TRBV6-1|TRBJ2-5
CASSAPLRETQYF
TGTGCCAGCAGTGCCCCGCTGCGAGAGACCCAGTACTTC
>few|.|TRBV7-7|TRBJ2-7
CASSLADSYEQYF
TGTGCCAGCAGCTTAGCCGACAGCTACGAGCAGTACTTC
>.|.|TRBV6-1|TRBJ1-2
CASSPALGYTF
TGTGCCAGCAGTCCGGCCCTTGGCTACACCTTC
>few|TRBD2|TRBV2|TRBJ2-1
CASSDEAGGYNEQFF
TGTGCCAGCAGTGACGAGGCGGGAGGATACAATGAGCAGTTCTTC
>few|.|TRBV4-1|TRBJ1-1
CASEPHRELGWTEAFF
TGCGCCAGCGAACCCCACAGGGAGCTGGGGTGGACTGAAGCTTTCTTT
>.|.|TRBV21-1|TRBJ2-7
CASSKGGTSGRHSYEQYF
TGTGCCAGCAGCAAAGGTGGGACTAGCGGGAGGCACTCCTACGAGCAGTACTTC
>.|TRBD1|TRBV13|TRBJ1-4
CASTGTGVEKLFF
TGTGCCAGCACCGGGACAGGGGTTGAAAAACTGTTTTTT
>.|.|TRBV2|TRBJ1-4
CASSEGTEPEKLFF
TGTGCCAGCAGTGAAGGGACAGAGCCTGAAAAACTGTTTTTT
>.|.|TRBV20-1|TRBJ2-1
CSARRVDEQFF
TGCAGTGCTAGACGTGTAGATGAGCAGTTCTTC
>.|.|TRBV6-6|TRBJ2-5
CASSYSLEGLTGTQYF
TGTGCCAGCAGTTATTCGCTGGAGGGCCTAACCGGGACCCAGTACTTC
>.|.|TRBV7-2|TRBJ2-7
CASSLIGIAYEQYF
TGTGCCAGCAGCTTGATAGGGATCGCCTACGAGCAGTACTTC
>few|.|TRBV27|TRBJ2-6
CASSLRVGAGANVLTF
TGTGCCAGCAGTTTAAGGGTCGGGGCTGGGGCCAACGTCCTGACTTTC
>.|TRBD2|TRBV7-9|TRBJ2-7
CASSTPGRGGHEQYF
TGTGCCAGCAGCACACCCGGACGGGGGGGACACGAGCAGTACTTC
>.|TRBD1|TRBV6-5|TRBJ2-1
CASRGTGAYNEQFF
TGTGCCAGCAGAGGGACAGGTGCCTACAATGAGCAGTTCTTC
>.|TRBD1|TRBV2|TRBJ1-2
CARPTWRTGRNYGYTF
TGTGCCAGACCTACTTGGAGGACAGGGCGTAACTATGGCTACACCTTC
>.|.|TRBV2|TRBJ2-4
CASSDIEAIQYF
TGTGCCAGCAGTGATATAGAAGCCATTCAGTACTTC
>few|.|TRBV7-9|TRBJ1-1
CASSPDSLNTEAFF
TGTGCCAGCAGCCCTGACAGCTTGAACACTGAAGCTTTCTTT
>.|TRBD2|TRBV7-3|TRBJ2-1
CASSSSLAGAYNEQFF
TGTGCCAGCAGCTCTAGCCTAGCGGGAGCTTACAATGAGCAGTTCTTC
>.|.|TRBV6-5|TRBJ1-6
CASSYKRNSPLHF
TGTGCCAGCAGTTACAAAAGGAATTCACCCCTCCACTTT
>.|TRBD2|TRBV19|TRBJ2-7
CASSIDLAGGRGEQYF
TGTGCCAGTAGTATAGATCTAGCGGGAGGCCGGGGCGAGCAGTACTTC